Presented here are 10 T cell receptor beta chains from one specimen sequenced in a study of control samples from healthy donors and cancer patients. Using immunoSEQ multiplex PCR, the repertoire was profiled, and TCRdb retains in-frame clones only, with some absent. The data show about 130,000 clones, around 94% seen once. Specimen: PBMCs. The source of these receptors is a man between 60 and 70 years old with colorectal cancer.

The chain couples TRBV5-5 to TRBJ2-1; perhaps TRBD1 as D (6 bases). Germline CDR1 reads SGHKS; CDR2 reads YYEKEE (reference sequence). This CDR3 is 13 amino acids long. V was pared by 2 bases and J by 5 bases, with 8 bases between. The chain's CDR3 is CASSFYRDNEQFF. CDR3 DNA sequence: TGTGCCAGCAGCTTTTACAGGGACAATGAGCAGTTCTTC.

The chain is built from TRBV12-3 or TRBV12-4 and TRBJ2-2, with 8 bases lining up with TRBD1. Losses at the gene ends were 11 bases for V and 4 bases for J; bases not matched to a gene: 6. The CDR3 runs 13 residues. This CDR3 is CAGGQGGTGELFF. The DNA for the CDR3 is TGTGCCGGAGGACAGGGAGGCACCGGGGAGCTGTTTTTT.

This clone was counted once. This rearrangement joins TRBV7-9 to TRBJ2-7, with D possibly matching TRBD1 (5 bases). Germline V gives CDR1 SEHNR, CDR2 FQNEAQ (reference sequence). The CDR3 spans 13 residues. Trimming removed 3 bases from V and 3 bases from J, with 9 bases in between. This CDR3 is CASSLGRHYEQYF. The CDR3 nucleotides read TGTGCCAGCAGCTTGGGGCGACACTACGAGCAGTACTTC.

The chain carries TRBV19 and TRBJ1-4; D remains unclear. The CDR3 covers 15 residues. The V gene lost 4 bases and the J gene lost 2 bases, with 11 bases spanning the gap. The V gene's germline CDR1 is LNHDA and CDR2 SQIVND (reference sequence). CDR3 in DNA: TGTGCCAGTAGTAATGGAGGAGGCACTAATGAAAAACTGTTTTTT. Protein: CASSNGGGTNEKLFF.

The chain couples TRBV29-1 to TRBJ2-5; D is possibly TRBD2 (5 bases). CDR1 and CDR2 (germline): SQVTM, ANQGSEA. The V end was cut by 5 bases, the J end by 2 bases, with 15 bases between. This CDR3 spans 14 amino acids. CDR3 region: CSVRTRRTQETQYF. CDR3 nucleotide sequence: TGCAGCGTTCGAACTAGGCGGACTCAAGAGACCCAGTACTTC.

The chain has TRBV2 and TRBJ2-1; 13 nucleotides agree with TRBD2. Germline CDR1 reads SNHLY; CDR2 reads FYNNEI. This CDR3 comprises 15 residues. Trimming took 5 bases from V and 4 from J; bases not matched to a gene: 2. The CDR3 region has the DNA TGTGCCAGCAGTTGGACTAGCGGGAGATACAATGAGCAGTTCTTC. Encoded protein: CASSWTSGRYNEQFF.

The chain is built from TRBV5-6 and TRBJ2-4, with D perhaps TRBD2 (5 bases). The germline V and J ends were trimmed by 2 bases and 1 base, with 10 bases remaining between them. Germline V CDR1 and CDR2: SGHDT, YYEEEE. The CDR3 contains 15 residues. The CDR3 sequence is CASSFNGLAKNIQYF. The CDR3 DNA reads as TGTGCCAGCAGCTTCAACGGACTCGCCAAAAACATTCAGTACTTC. Complete variable domain (other parts from reference TRBV5-6 and TRBJ2-4): DAGVTQSPTHLIKTRGQQVTLRCSPKSGHDTVSWYQQALGQGPQFIFQYYEEEERQRGNFPDRFSGHQFPNYSSELNVNALLLGDSALYLCASSFNGLAKNIQYFGAGTRLSVL.

The gene calls are TRBV19 and TRBJ1-5; maybe TRBD1 (6 bases). The germline gives CDR1 LNHDA, CDR2 SQIVND (reference sequence). The germline V and J ends were trimmed by 8 bases and 10 bases, with 18 bases remaining between them. The CDR3 spans 13 residues. For the CDR3, the DNA is TGTGCCAGTGGAGGGGGTACTTCGGCCCCCCAGCATTTT. It yields the protein CASGGGTSAPQHF.

V gene TRBV24-1 combines with J gene TRBJ2-5, with 10 nucleotides matching TRBD2. V lost 3 bases and J lost 4; bases outside the gene matches: 7. Germline values: CDR1 KGHDR, CDR2 SFDVKD. The CDR3 has 16 residues. CDR3 sequence reads: CATSDPSGGRGETQYF. CDR3 sequence (DNA): TGTGCCACCAGTGATCCTAGCGGGGGAAGGGGAGAGACCCAGTACTTC.

The rearrangement uses TRBV19 and TRBJ1-5; D call uncertain. Germline CDR1 reads LNHDA; CDR2 reads SQIVND (reference sequence). The CDR3 spans 12 residues. The ends were cut back, 7 bases at V and 7 bases at J, with 11 bases in the middle. The CDR3 region has the DNA TGTGCCAGTAAGTTGGGCGGACAGCCCCAGCATTTT. Translation: CASKLGGQPQHF.